What follows describes a single T cell receptor (beta chain). Looked up from germline, CDR1 is SGDLS and CDR2 is YYNGEE. V dropped 0 bases and J dropped 2 bases, with 8 bases sitting between them. The CDR3 sequence is 15 residues long. The data stem from a study of cytotoxic CD8 clonotypes in ibrutinib-treated CLL. This table comes from immunoSEQ multiplex PCR, and its TCRdb copy is limited to in-frame clones, with some not included. The repertoire holds some 290,000 clones, approximately 80% seen once, with about 6.7% in the top ten. This sequence joins TRBV9 and TRBJ2-2, with unresolved D. This TCR was recovered from a human donor with chronic lymphocytic leukemia. The sequences come from PBMCs, collected before ibrutinib treatment. The CDR3 sequence is CASSVAPANTGELFF. Here the CDR3 DNA reads TGTGCCAGCAGCGTAGCCCCAGCCAACACCGGGGAGCTGTTTTTT.